The 30 T cell receptor beta chains given below trace back to one sample, sequenced in a study of post-analysis software for immune sequencing data. Unique molecular identifiers tagged the TCR beta cDNA libraries. MiXCR was run by TCRdb on the PCR reads, yielding one entry per CDR3 protein. Found here are about 430,000 distinct CDR3 sequences, over 30% of them singletons; the top ten hold under 9%. Their antigens remain unidentified. Study-level findings and limits: Included in a set of five TRBV segments more frequent in patients than controls were TRBV5-6, TRBV5-1 and TRBV20-1.

Sequencing was performed on blood. These TCRs come from a girl aged 2 to 10 with multiple sclerosis.

This chain uses TRBV28 with TRBJ2-5, with 8 bases fitting TRBD1. Germline lookup yields CDR1 MDHEN and CDR2 SYDVKM. V was clipped by 0 bases and J by 5 bases; unmatched bases: 11. The CDR3 is 17 residues long. The CDR3 coding sequence is TGTGCCAGCAGTTTATGGGGCCGCGGCAGGGGGCACGAGACCCAGTACTTC. It translates to CASSLWGRGRGHETQYF.

This chain links TRBV27 with TRBJ2-3; D is possibly TRBD1 (6 bases). Germline V gives CDR1 MNHEY, CDR2 SMNVEV (reference sequence). The CDR3 covers 14 residues. Between the trimmed V and J ends, which lost 3 bases and 4 bases, there was a span of 11 bases. The CDR3: CASSFSYRADTQYF. The CDR3, as DNA: TGTGCCAGCAGTTTTAGTTACAGGGCAGATACGCAGTATTTT.

The chain uses TRBV19 and TRBJ2-3; possibly TRBD2 for D (5 bases). Germline-derived CDR1 and CDR2 are LNHDA and SQIVND (reference sequence). With 0 bases removed from V and 6 bases from J, the gap between germline ends came to 16 bases. The CDR3 is 16 amino acids. The CDR3 spells CASSIDSGPGRDTQYF. CDR3 in DNA: TGTGCCAGTAGTATAGACAGCGGTCCGGGTCGGGATACGCAGTATTTT.

This clonotype was observed a handful of times. The chain joins TRBV2 to TRBJ1-2, with D maybe TRBD1 (5 bases). The germline V gene has CDR1 SNHLY and CDR2 FYNNEI. The CDR3 runs to 12 residues. The V end lost 6 bases, the J end lost 8 bases, and 13 bases lay between the germline ends. CDR3 sequence reads: CASRAQGGGYTF. The DNA of the CDR3 is TGTGCCAGCAGGGCCCAGGGAGGGGGCTACACCTTC.

The V gene is TRBV5-5, the J gene TRBJ2-5; possibly TRBD2 for D (6 bases). The CDR3 contains 15 residues. The germline gives CDR1 SGHKS, CDR2 YYEKEE (reference sequence). V lost 4 bases and J lost 1, with 14 bases in between. The CDR3 sequence: CASSREFGSQETQYF. In nucleotides, the CDR3 is TGTGCCAGCAGCCGAGAATTCGGGAGCCAAGAGACCCAGTACTTC.

Comments on this clonotype: A much larger clone differs by one base, so this may be a read error. Given the absence of the conserved phenylalanine or tryptophan at the CDR3 end, a read error is likely. This rearrangement joins TRBV6-5 to TRBJ2-1; D might be TRBD2 (6 bases). Germline CDR1 MNHEY, CDR2 SVGAGI. The V gene lost 8 bases and the J gene lost 7 bases, with 9 bases spanning the gap. CDR3 length equals 11 residues. As DNA, the CDR3 is TGTGCCAGCCGGGGGTTTAATGAGCAGTTCGTC. The encoded protein is CASRGFNEQFV.

The chain couples TRBV29-1 to TRBJ2-7; the match to TRBD1 covers 12 bases. V was pared by 5 bases and J by 3 bases, with 8 bases of the junction left unmatched. The CDR3 covers 15 residues. Germline V gene lookup returns CDR1 SQVTM and CDR2 ANQGSEA. The CDR3 here is CSVFRDRGLDYEQYF. In nucleotides, the CDR3 is TGCAGCGTTTTCCGGGACAGGGGGCTCGACTACGAGCAGTACTTC.

This clonotype was observed a handful of times. The chain links TRBV12-3 or TRBV12-4 to TRBJ2-1; TRBD2 matches at 12 bases. Trimming cost V 5 bases and J 5 bases; bases outside gene matches: 13. This CDR3 spans 18 amino acids. As DNA, the CDR3 is TGTGCCAGCAGTCCCGGGACTAGCGGGCCCCGGGGGGACAATGAGCAGTTCTTC. Amino acid sequence: CASSPGTSGPRGDNEQFF.

The chain employs TRBV29-1 and TRBJ2-5; the match to TRBD1 covers 7 bases. V trimming: 2 bases; J trimming: 11 bases; junction bases outside the gene matches: 14. This CDR3 has 14 residues. Germline loops: CDR1 SQVTM, CDR2 ANQGSEA. CDR3 DNA sequence: TGCAGCGTTGAAAGACAGGGTCCACCCTACGGGCAGTACTTC. It translates to CSVERQGPPYGQYF.

Worth noting for this clonotype: A much bigger clone sits one base away, suggesting this may be a read error. The chain has TRBV20-1 and TRBJ2-1; weak D call: TRBD1 (6 bases). V lost 8 bases, J lost 13 bases, and 18 bases lay in between. Germline CDR1 is DFQATT and CDR2 is SNEGSKA (reference sequence). The CDR3 is 11 amino acids. CDR3 DNA: TGCAGTTCTGCACAGGGAGAGACCCAGTTCTTC. Protein: CSSAQGETQFF.

The rearrangement links TRBV4-3 to TRBJ2-1; D may be TRBD2 (5 bases). CDR3 length: 14 residues. CDR1 LGHNA and CDR2 YSLEER come from the germline V gene. Trimming left V 0 bases short and J 5 bases short, with 8 bases between. The DNA of the CDR3 is TGCGCCAGCAGCCAAGATGCGACTAACAATGAGCAGTTCTTC. Translation: CASSQDATNNEQFF.

This clonotype appeared a few times. The chain recombines TRBV29-1 with TRBJ2-7; 14 bases align to TRBD2. The V and J ends lost 6 bases and 3 bases, in that order; junction bases with no gene match: 4. From germline, CDR1 is SQVTM and CDR2 ANQGSEA. The CDR3 contains 14 residues. The CDR3 here is CSVVGLAGGYEQYF. In nucleotides, the CDR3 is TGCAGCGTGGTAGGACTAGCGGGAGGCTACGAGCAGTACTTC.

The chain uses TRBV30 and TRBJ1-1; TRBD1 might be the D (5 bases). Germline V gene sequence: CDR1 GTSNPN, CDR2 SVGIG (reference sequence). Trimming removed 0 bases at V and 4 bases at J, with 12 bases between. This CDR3 contains 14 residues. The CDR3 nucleotides read TGTGCCTGGAGTGTTGGGGACTGGGGCACTGAAGCTTTCTTT. This sequence encodes CAWSVGDWGTEAFF.

The V gene is TRBV20-1, the J gene TRBJ2-1; weak D call: TRBD2 (6 bases). V gave up 0 bases and J gave up 7 bases, with 13 bases separating them. CDR1 DFQATT and CDR2 SNEGSKA come from the germline V gene (reference sequence). The CDR3 loop spans 14 amino acids. In DNA, the CDR3 is TGCAGTGCTAGAGATATAGCGGTTGGGAATGAGCAGTTCTTC. This translates into CSARDIAVGNEQFF.

The CDR3 DNA is TGTGCCAGCAGTTTAGGGGCAGGGGGCAATGGAGAGACCCAGTACTTC. Protein product: CASSLGAGGNGETQYF. V gene TRBV27 combines with J gene TRBJ2-5; 8 nucleotides line up with TRBD1. CDR1 is MNHEY and CDR2 is SMNVEV in the germline V gene (reference sequence). V lost 2 bases to trimming and J lost 4 bases; unmatched junction nucleotides: 9. The CDR3 spans 16 residues.

This clonotype was counted between two and nine times. The chain has TRBV5-1 and TRBJ2-5; D perhaps matches TRBD2 (6 bases). V was clipped by 5 bases and J by 5 bases, with 16 bases between them. This CDR3 has 14 amino acids. Germline V gene lookup returns CDR1 SGHRS and CDR2 YFSETQ. In DNA, the CDR3 is TGCGCCAGCAGGACTCTTTCAGGAGGGGAGACCCAGTACTTC. It specifies CASRTLSGGETQYF.

This clonotype appeared a few times. V gene TRBV12-3 or TRBV12-4 combines with J gene TRBJ2-3; no clear D gene. The CDR3 totals 13 residues. V gave up 6 bases and J gave up 4 bases, with 11 bases separating them. In DNA, the CDR3 is TGTGCCAGCAGCTACATCGGACCAGATACGCAGTATTTT. Protein sequence: CASSYIGPDTQYF.

The chain is built from TRBV6-4 and TRBJ2-3; D not certain. CDR1 and CDR2 from the germline V gene are MRHNA and SNTAGT. The CDR3 is 15 residues long. The V and J ends lost 6 bases and 2 bases respectively, with 15 bases between them. The CDR3 bases are TGTGCCAGCAGCGAGGACGGATTAGCCACAGATACGCAGTATTTT. Amino acid sequence: CASSEDGLATDTQYF.

This clonotype has a handful of counts. V usage is TRBV28 and J usage is TRBJ2-7; D is possibly TRBD2 (6 bases). The CDR3 spans 12 residues. The V end lost 8 bases, the J end lost 3 bases, and 11 bases lay between the germline ends. Germline CDR1 MDHEN, CDR2 SYDVKM. CDR3: CASSSDFYEQYF. The CDR3, as DNA: TGTGCCAGCTCTAGCGATTTCTACGAGCAGTACTTC.

The V and J genes are TRBV28 and TRBJ1-1; TRBD1 matches 7 bases. The CDR3 has 14 residues. Germline CDR1 MDHEN, CDR2 SYDVKM. Losses at the gene ends were 5 bases for V and 8 bases for J; bases not matched to a gene: 11. The CDR3 sequence: CASSPGQPFSEAFF. The CDR3 nucleotides are TGTGCCAGCAGTCCGGGACAGCCGTTTTCAGAAGCTTTCTTT.

This clonotype appeared many times. The chain has TRBV9 and TRBJ2-7; D unresolved. The length of the CDR3 is 14 residues. CDR1 and CDR2 (germline): SGDLS, YYNGEE. V was shortened by 0 bases and J by 3 bases, with 10 bases between the two germline ends. The DNA of the CDR3 is TGTGCCAGCAGCGTAGCGCAACAGAACTACGAGCAGTACTTC. Translating gives CASSVAQQNYEQYF.

The chain joins TRBV6-1 to TRBJ2-5; 8 nucleotides match TRBD1. The germline gives CDR1 MNHNS, CDR2 SASEGT. This CDR3 comprises 16 residues. The J segment lost 11 bases and the V segment lost 1 base, leaving 15 bases of the junction unmatched. The CDR3 nucleotides read TGTGCCAGCAGTGAAGACCATATGAGGCGGGACAGGACTCAGTACTTC. Translating it yields CASSEDHMRRDRTQYF.

In the case of this clonotype: A read error may account for a junction end that differs from germline. The chain uses TRBV5-1 and TRBJ2-1; D is unclear. Per germline, CDR1 SGHRS and CDR2 YFSETQ. This CDR3 spans 13 amino acids. CDR3 residues: CTSSLVAYNEQFF. The CDR3 region has the DNA TGCACCAGCAGCTTGGTTGCCTACAATGAGCAGTTCTTC.

This clonotype was counted only a few times. The V gene is TRBV5-5, the J gene TRBJ2-3; D is undetermined. Per the germline V gene, CDR1 is SGHKS and CDR2 is YYEKEE (reference sequence). CDR3 length equals 15 residues. Trimming took off 4 bases at V and 4 bases at J, with 16 bases between the two ends. CDR3: CASSNRPSGADTQYF. The CDR3 DNA follows: TGTGCCAGCAGCAACAGACCTAGTGGGGCAGATACGCAGTATTTT.

This chain uses TRBV18 with TRBJ1-2, with D uncertain. The CDR3 covers 14 residues. Germline V gene data show CDR1 as KGHSH and CDR2 as LQKENI. V lost 0 bases and J lost 4, with 9 bases in between. CDR3 in amino acids: CASSPPRESYGYTF. DNA for the CDR3: TGTGCCAGCTCACCACCGCGGGAATCCTATGGCTACACCTTC.

In this sample, this clonotype turned up a few times. This rearrangement joins TRBV29-1 to TRBJ2-3; D is possibly TRBD1 or TRBD2 (5 bases each). Germline assignment: CDR1 SQVTM and CDR2 ANQGSEA. The CDR3 is 15 residues long. V lost 4 bases and J 0 bases, leaving 14 bases between the germline ends. The CDR3 bases are TGCAGCGTTGGATGGGGGAGTTCGAGCACAGATACGCAGTATTTT. It yields the protein CSVGWGSSSTDTQYF.

The chain joins TRBV7-9 to TRBJ2-2, with TRBD2 identical over 13 bases. The J segment lost 1 base and the V segment lost 5 bases, leaving 4 bases of the junction unmatched. The CDR3 has 17 residues. Looked up from germline, CDR1 is SEHNR and CDR2 is FQNEAQ (reference sequence). The DNA of the CDR3 is TGTGCCAGCAGCCCCGGGACTAGCGGGGAGAACACCGGGGAGCTGTTTTTT. This codes for CASSPGTSGENTGELFF.

The J gene is TRBJ2-7, the V gene TRBV5-1, with 10 bases matching TRBD1. The J segment lost 7 bases and the V segment lost 2 bases, leaving 12 bases of the junction unmatched. This CDR3 spans 16 amino acids. Germline CDR1 is SGHRS and CDR2 is YFSETQ. The CDR3 coding sequence is TGCGCCAGCAGCTTAGTGTTTGAGACAGGGGGCGGAGAGCAGTACTTC. It is translated as CASSLVFETGGGEQYF. The full variable domain, rest sourced from reference TRBV5-1 and TRBJ2-7, is KAGVTQTPRYLIKTRGQQVTLSCSPISGHRSVSWYQQTPGQGLQFLFEYFSETQRNKGNFPGRFSGRQFSNSRSEMNVSTLELGDSALYLCASSLVFETGGGEQYFGPGTRLTVT.

The chain has TRBV7-2 and TRBJ2-1; possibly TRBD1 or TRBD2 for D (5 bases each). The V gene's germline CDR1 is SGHTA and CDR2 FQGNSA. There are 14 residues in the CDR3. Trimming stripped 3 bases from V and 12 bases from J, with 18 bases between. CDR3 DNA sequence: TGTGCCAGCAGCTTCACGGGGCCACTCAATCGGCAGTTCTTC. It is translated as CASSFTGPLNRQFF.

The chain combines TRBV28 with TRBJ2-3, with 7 bases fitting TRBD2. The V segment lost 6 bases and the J segment 2 bases; nucleotides outside the gene matches: 8. The germline gives CDR1 MDHEN, CDR2 SYDVKM. The CDR3 has 15 amino acids. DNA of the CDR3: TGTGCCAGCAGGGGCGGGAGTGGGGCCACAGATACGCAGTATTTT. Translating it yields CASRGGSGATDTQYF.